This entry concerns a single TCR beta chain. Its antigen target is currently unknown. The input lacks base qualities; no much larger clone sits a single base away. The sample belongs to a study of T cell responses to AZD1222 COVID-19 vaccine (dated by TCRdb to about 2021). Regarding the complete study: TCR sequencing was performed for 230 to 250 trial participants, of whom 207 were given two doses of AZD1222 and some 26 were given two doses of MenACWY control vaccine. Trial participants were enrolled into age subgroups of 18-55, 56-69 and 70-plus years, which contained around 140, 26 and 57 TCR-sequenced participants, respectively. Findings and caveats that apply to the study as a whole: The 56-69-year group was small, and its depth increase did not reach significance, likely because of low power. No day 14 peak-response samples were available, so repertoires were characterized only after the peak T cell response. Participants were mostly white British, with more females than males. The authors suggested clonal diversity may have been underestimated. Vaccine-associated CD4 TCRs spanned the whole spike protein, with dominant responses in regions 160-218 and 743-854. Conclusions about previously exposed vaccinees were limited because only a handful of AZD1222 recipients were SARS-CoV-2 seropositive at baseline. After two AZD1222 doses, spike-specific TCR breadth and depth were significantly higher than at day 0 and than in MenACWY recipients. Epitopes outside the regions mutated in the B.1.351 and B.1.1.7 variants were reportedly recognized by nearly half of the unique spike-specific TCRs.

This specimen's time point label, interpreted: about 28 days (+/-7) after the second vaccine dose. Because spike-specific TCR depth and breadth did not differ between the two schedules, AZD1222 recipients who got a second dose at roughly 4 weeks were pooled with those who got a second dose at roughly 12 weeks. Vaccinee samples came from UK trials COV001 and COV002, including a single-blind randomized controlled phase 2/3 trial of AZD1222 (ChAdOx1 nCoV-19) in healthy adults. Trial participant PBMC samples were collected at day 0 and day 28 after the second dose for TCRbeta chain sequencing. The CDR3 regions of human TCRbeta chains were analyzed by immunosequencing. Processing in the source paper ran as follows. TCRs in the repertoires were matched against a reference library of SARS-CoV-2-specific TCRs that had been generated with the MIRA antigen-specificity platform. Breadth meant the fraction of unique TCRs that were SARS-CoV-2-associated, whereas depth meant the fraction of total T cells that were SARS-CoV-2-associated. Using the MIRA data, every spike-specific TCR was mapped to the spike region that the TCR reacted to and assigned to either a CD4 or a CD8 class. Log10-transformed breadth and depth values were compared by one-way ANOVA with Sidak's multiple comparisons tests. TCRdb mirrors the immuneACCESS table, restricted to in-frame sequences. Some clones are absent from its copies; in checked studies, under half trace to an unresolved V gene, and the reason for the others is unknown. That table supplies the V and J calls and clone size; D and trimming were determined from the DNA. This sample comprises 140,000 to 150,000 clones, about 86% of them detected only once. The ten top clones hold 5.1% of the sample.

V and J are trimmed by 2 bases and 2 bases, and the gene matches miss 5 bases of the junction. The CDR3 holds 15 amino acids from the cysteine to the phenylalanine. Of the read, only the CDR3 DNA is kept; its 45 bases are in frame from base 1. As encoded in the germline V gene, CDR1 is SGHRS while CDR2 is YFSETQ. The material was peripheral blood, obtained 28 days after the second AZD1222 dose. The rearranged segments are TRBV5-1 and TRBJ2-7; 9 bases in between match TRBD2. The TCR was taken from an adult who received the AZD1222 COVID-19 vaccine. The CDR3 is CASSFQAGGPYEQYF. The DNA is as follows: TGCGCCAGCAGCTTTCAAGCGGGGGGACCCTACGAGCAGTACTTC.